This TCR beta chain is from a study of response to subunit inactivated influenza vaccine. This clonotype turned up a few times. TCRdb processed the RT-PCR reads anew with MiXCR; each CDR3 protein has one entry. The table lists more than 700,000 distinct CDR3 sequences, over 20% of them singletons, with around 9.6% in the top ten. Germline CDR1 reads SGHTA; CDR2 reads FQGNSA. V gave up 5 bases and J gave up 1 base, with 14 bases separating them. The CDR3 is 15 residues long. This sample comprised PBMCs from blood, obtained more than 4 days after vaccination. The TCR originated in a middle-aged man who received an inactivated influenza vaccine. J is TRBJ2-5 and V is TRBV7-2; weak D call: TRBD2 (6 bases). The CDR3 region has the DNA TGTGCCAGCAGCCTCGTACGGGGGTTCCAAGAGACCCAGTACTTC. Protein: CASSLVRGFQETQYF.